This T cell receptor (beta chain) was identified in a study of graft-versus-host responses after intestinal transplantation. Study summary: Among the recipients, all got anti-thymocyte globulin induction and then tacrolimus and steroids for 3 to 4 years.

Study-wide results and limits: Early after transplant, HvG clones declined as circulating GvH clones peaked.

Comments on this clone: Its cognate antigen is unknown.

J was trimmed by 3 bases and V by 1 base; bases with no gene match: 6. The CDR3 contains 15 residues. Germline lookup yields CDR1 MNHNS and CDR2 SASEGT. The assay was immunoSEQ multiplex PCR, and TCRdb's table has in-frame clones only and misses some. This table has about 83,000 clones, 85% to 90% appearing once. The gene calls are TRBV6-1 and TRBJ2-7; 7 bases line up with TRBD1. The material sequenced was unstimulated CD4+ T cells sorted from spleen or lymph node cells, taken before intestinal transplant. This receptor was taken from a human donor who received an intestinal transplant. Here the CDR3 DNA reads TGTGCCAGCAGTGAAGTGGCAGGGGGTAGCTACGAGCAGTACTTC. Protein sequence: CASSEVAGGSYEQYF.